A single sample gave rise to the 27 T cell receptor beta chains below, sequenced in a study of cytomegalovirus exposure and HLA in healthy donors. Primers for the PCR totalled 60 Vbeta and 13 Jbeta. Here immunoSEQ multiplex PCR was the method, and the copy in TCRdb shows in-frame clones only, minus some. The sample holds some 110,000 clones. The sequenced material came from PBMCs. These receptors were taken from a man aged 18 to 29 in good health and CMV-seronegative.

The chain joins TRBV12-5 to TRBJ2-2, with D hard to call. The CDR3 is made up of 16 amino acids. V was pared by 7 bases and J by 5 bases, with 20 bases between. Germline values: CDR1 LGHNT, CDR2 FRNRAP. The CDR3 reads CASALGPETVTGELFF. The CDR3, as DNA: TGTGCTAGTGCCCTGGGTCCTGAAACAGTGACCGGGGAGCTGTTTTTT. Combining the CDR3 with reference TRBV12-5 and TRBJ2-2 gives the whole variable domain DARVTQTPRHKVTEMGQEVTMRCQPILGHNTVFWYRQTMMQGLELLAYFRNRAPLDDSGMPKDRFSAEMPDATLATLKIQPSEPRDSAVYFCASALGPETVTGELFFGEGSRLTVL.

This chain connects TRBV5-4 to TRBJ2-7, with 7 bases fitting TRBD1. Per germline, CDR1 SGHNT and CDR2 YYREEE (reference sequence). Trimming cost V 0 bases and J 3 bases; bases outside gene matches: 3. CDR3 length: 14 residues. CDR3 sequence: CASSLVGQDYEQYF. CDR3 DNA: TGTGCCAGCAGCTTGGTAGGACAGGACTACGAGCAGTACTTC.

The chain is built from TRBV19 and TRBJ2-5, with 9 bases identical to TRBD2. Germline CDR1 reads LNHDA; CDR2 reads SQIVND (reference sequence). The ends lost 7 bases at V and 4 bases at J; junction bases unmatched: 4. The CDR3 spans 13 residues. As DNA, the CDR3 is TGTGCCAGTACAGGAGCGGGAGGAGAGACCCAGTACTTC. Translating it yields CASTGAGGETQYF.

The chain carries TRBV10-1 and TRBJ2-5; the D is unclear. This CDR3 has 14 amino acids. The V and J ends lost 2 bases and 2 bases respectively, with 9 bases between them. Germline CDR1 reads WNHNN; CDR2 reads SYGVQD (reference sequence). The CDR3 here is CASSETEVQETQYF. The CDR3 bases are TGCGCCAGCAGTGAGACAGAAGTACAAGAGACCCAGTACTTC.

This chain connects TRBV5-1 to TRBJ2-2, with D hard to call. V was pared by 5 bases and J by 7 bases, with 9 bases between. The CDR3 runs 12 residues. Germline V lookup: CDR1 SGHRS, CDR2 YFSETQ. The CDR3: CASSQPGGELFF. The CDR3, as DNA: TGCGCCAGCAGTCAGCCGGGCGGGGAGCTGTTTTTT.

The rearrangement uses TRBV19 and TRBJ2-3; D perhaps matches TRBD1 (6 bases). V was clipped by 10 bases and J by 3 bases, with 17 bases between them. This CDR3 is built from 14 residues. Germline CDR1 reads LNHDA; CDR2 reads SQIVND (reference sequence). In DNA form, the CDR3 reads TGTGCCACTCAGTATACCGGACAGACAGATACGCAGTATTTT. This encodes CATQYTGQTDTQYF.

This rearrangement joins TRBV30 to TRBJ2-3; 7 nucleotides line up with TRBD2. The CDR3 contains 15 residues. Per the germline V gene, CDR1 is GTSNPN and CDR2 is SVGIG (reference sequence). The ends lost 0 bases at V and 3 bases at J; junction bases unmatched: 6. The CDR3 DNA is TGTGCCTGGAGTGTAGTGGGGGGGGGAACAGATACGCAGTATTTT. This translates into CAWSVVGGGTDTQYF.

The chain has TRBV5-8 and TRBJ1-4; the D gene is possibly TRBD1 (5 bases). Germline CDR1 and CDR2: SGHTS and YDEGEE. Trimming left V 4 bases short and J 7 bases short, with 14 bases between. The CDR3 has 14 amino acids. CDR3 amino acids: CASSRAAGGEKLFF. CDR3 coding DNA: TGTGCCAGCAGCCGGGCTGCCGGGGGTGAAAAACTGTTTTTT.

J is TRBJ2-7 and V is TRBV7-8; the match to TRBD2 covers 8 bases. CDR1 and CDR2 from the germline V gene are SGHVS and FQNEAQ. This CDR3 region has 15 residues. Trimming took 5 bases from V and 0 from J; bases not matched to a gene: 6. As DNA, the CDR3 is TGTGCCAGCAGCCTAAATAGCGGGGTCTCCTACGAGCAGTACTTC. As protein: CASSLNSGVSYEQYF.

The J gene is TRBJ1-6, the V gene TRBV6-5; possible D gene TRBD1, 5 bases. The germline V gene encodes CDR1 MNHEY and CDR2 SVGAGI. The CDR3 sequence is 15 residues long. Trimming removed 8 bases at V and 0 bases at J, with 11 bases between. The CDR3 spells CASRRASSYNSPLHF. Here the CDR3 DNA reads TGTGCCAGCCGCAGGGCGAGCTCCTATAATTCACCCCTCCACTTT.

The chain joins TRBV6-5 to TRBJ2-2, with D possibly TRBD2 on 5 matching bases. The CDR3 runs to 14 residues. The germline V gene encodes CDR1 MNHEY and CDR2 SVGAGI. Trimming left V 6 bases short and J 6 bases short, with 14 bases between. The CDR3 spells CASSRGLFSGELFF. The CDR3, as DNA: TGTGCCAGCAGCCGAGGACTTTTCTCCGGGGAGCTGTTTTTT.

This sequence joins TRBV27 and TRBJ1-2, with D possibly being TRBD1 (5 bases). In germline, CDR1 is MNHEY, CDR2 SMNVEV (reference sequence). The CDR3 extends over 14 amino acids. The V gene lost 4 bases and the J gene lost 6 bases, with 15 bases spanning the gap. CDR3: CASSSLGGEDGYTF. CDR3 coding DNA: TGTGCCAGCAGTTCCCTCGGGGGAGAGGATGGCTACACCTTC.

With regard to this clone: Other DNA sequences of this sample code for an identical CDR3. This chain links TRBV7-3 with TRBJ1-6; D might be TRBD1 (5 bases). Per the germline V gene, CDR1 is SGHTA and CDR2 is FQGTGA. The V and J ends lost 6 bases and 6 bases respectively, with 15 bases between them. CDR3 length: 15 residues. The CDR3 region is CASSRTGLINSPLHF. The CDR3 DNA is TGTGCCAGCAGTCGAACGGGACTAATTAATTCACCCCTCCACTTT.

J is TRBJ1-3 and V is TRBV5-6, with D unresolved. This CDR3 comprises 14 residues. Deletions cut 2 bases from V and 0 bases from J, with 6 bases between. The V gene's germline CDR1 is SGHDT and CDR2 YYEEEE. The CDR3 reads CASSFYNSGNTIYF. CDR3 bases: TGTGCCAGCAGCTTTTACAACTCTGGAAACACCATATATTTT. The full variable domain, with the rest looked up from reference TRBV5-6 and TRBJ1-3, is DAGVTQSPTHLIKTRGQQVTLRCSPKSGHDTVSWYQQALGQGPQFIFQYYEEEERQRGNFPDRFSGHQFPNYSSELNVNALLLGDSALYLCASSFYNSGNTIYFGEGSWLTVV.

The CDR3 DNA reads as TGCGCCAGCAGACCGGGGGACGGCCCGAACACCGGGGAGCTGTTTTTT. Its translation: CASRPGDGPNTGELFF. This chain joins TRBV5-1 and TRBJ2-2, with D maybe TRBD2 (6 bases). Germline-derived CDR1 and CDR2 are SGHRS and YFSETQ. CDR3 size: 16 residues. Trimming cost V 5 bases and J 0 bases, with 14 bases left between them.

Notes on this clone: The junction departs from the called germline gene at one end, perhaps through a read error. This chain connects TRBV19 to TRBJ1-5; 9 bases match TRBD1. CDR1 and CDR2 from the germline V gene are LNHDA and SQIVND (reference sequence). The CDR3 spans 17 residues. The CDR3 sequence: CVSTATGTGFANQPQHF. Written as DNA, the CDR3 is TGTGTCAGTACCGCTACCGGGACAGGGTTCGCCAATCAGCCCCAGCATTTT.

The V gene is TRBV6-5, the J gene TRBJ1-2; no clear D gene. V was pared by 8 bases and J by 2 bases, with 15 bases between. Per the germline V gene, CDR1 is MNHEY and CDR2 is SVGAGI. This CDR3 spans 14 amino acids. This CDR3 is CASRNSGGNYGYTF. The CDR3 DNA reads TGTGCCAGCCGCAACAGCGGCGGGAACTATGGCTACACCTTC.

This sequence joins TRBV6-6 and TRBJ2-7; weak D call: TRBD2 (7 bases). The CDR3 consists of 15 residues. Germline V gene data show CDR1 as MNHNY and CDR2 as SVGAGI (reference sequence). V was shortened by 0 bases and J by 3 bases, with 12 bases between the two germline ends. Here the CDR3 reads CASSYSGGPVYEQYF. The DNA of the CDR3 is TGTGCCAGCAGTTACTCGGGGGGGCCTGTCTACGAGCAGTACTTC.

This chain uses TRBV29-1 with TRBJ1-5, with TRBD1 as a possible D gene (5 bases). This CDR3 comprises 16 residues. V was shortened by 4 bases and J by 2 bases, with 18 bases between the two germline ends. Germline values: CDR1 SQVTM, CDR2 ANQGSEA. The CDR3, as DNA: TGCAGCGTTGGGCGCTCACCTCTCAGGGGCAATCAGCCCCAGCATTTT. The encoded protein is CSVGRSPLRGNQPQHF.

The chain links TRBV5-1 to TRBJ1-3; a possible D gene is TRBD1 (5 bases). The germline V gene encodes CDR1 SGHRS and CDR2 YFSETQ. V lost 0 bases and J lost 2, with 6 bases in between. The CDR3 sequence is 14 residues long. DNA of the CDR3: TGCGCCAGCAGCTTGGGCAGGGCTGGAAACACCATATATTTT. This sequence encodes CASSLGRAGNTIYF.

The chain has TRBV5-1 and TRBJ2-5; D unclear. Deletions cut 2 bases from V and 5 bases from J, with 10 bases between. In germline, CDR1 is SGHRS, CDR2 YFSETQ. This CDR3 comprises 13 residues. This CDR3 reads CASSFEAPETQYF. The CDR3 nucleotides are TGCGCCAGCAGCTTCGAGGCCCCGGAGACCCAGTACTTC.

The rearrangement uses TRBV5-1 and TRBJ1-2; TRBD1 matches at 7 bases. Germline CDR1 reads SGHRS; CDR2 reads YFSETQ. The length of the CDR3 is 17 residues. The J segment lost 0 bases and the V segment lost 0 bases, leaving 8 bases of the junction unmatched. The CDR3 nucleotides read TGCGCCAGCAGCTTGGCCAGGGGGTTAACCGCTAACTATGGCTACACCTTC. It codes for CASSLARGLTANYGYTF.

This chain links TRBV9 with TRBJ1-2; 7 nucleotides align to TRBD1. The V gene's germline CDR1 is SGDLS and CDR2 YYNGEE. J lost 4 bases, V lost 4 bases, and 10 bases had no gene match. The CDR3 sequence is 15 residues long. The CDR3 spells CASSISPKGAYGYTF. The CDR3, as DNA: TGTGCCAGCAGCATTTCCCCTAAGGGGGCCTATGGCTACACCTTC.

This chain uses TRBV10-2 with TRBJ2-2; TRBD2 matches at 13 bases. Losses at the gene ends were 6 bases for V and 7 bases for J; bases not matched to a gene: 8. Per germline, CDR1 WSHSY and CDR2 SAAADI. CDR3 length: 16 amino acids. The CDR3 DNA follows: TGCGCCAGCAGAGGGACTAGCGGGATATCGAACGGGGAGCTGTTTTTT. Translation gives CASRGTSGISNGELFF.

This rearrangement joins TRBV6-5 to TRBJ2-2; 10 nucleotides match TRBD2. CDR1 and CDR2 (germline): MNHEY, SVGAGI. V lost 4 bases, J lost 1 base, and 3 bases stayed unmatched. There are 16 residues in the CDR3. For the CDR3, the DNA is TGTGCCAGCAGTTTTCGGACTAGCGGGAACACCGGGGAGCTGTTTTTT. Its protein is CASSFRTSGNTGELFF.

The chain couples TRBV29-1 to TRBJ1-1; D gene unclear. Germline loops: CDR1 SQVTM, CDR2 ANQGSEA. CDR3 length: 15 amino acids. Trimming stripped 3 bases from V and 0 bases from J, with 14 bases between. CDR3 coding DNA: TGCAGCGTTGATGCGGGATGGGGTATGAACACTGAAGCTTTCTTT. Translating it yields CSVDAGWGMNTEAFF.

This sequence joins TRBV9 and TRBJ2-3; D remains ambiguous. Germline CDR1 reads SGDLS; CDR2 reads YYNGEE. The length of the CDR3 is 13 residues. V lost 2 bases and J 3 bases, leaving 7 bases between the germline ends. The CDR3 loop is CASSVYMTDTQYF. CDR3 sequence (DNA): TGTGCCAGCAGCGTTTATATGACAGATACGCAGTATTTT.